This T cell receptor beta chain was captured by sequencing in a study of Graves' ophthalmopathy and Graves' hyperthyroidism. There are 14 residues in the CDR3. The V end was cut by 9 bases, the J end by 1 base, with 11 bases between. The germline V gene has CDR1 KGHDR and CDR2 SFDVKD. Study conclusions and caveats: The model's ophthalmopathy progression predictions had approximately 71% sensitivity and less than 75% specificity. Most thyroid-expanded clonotypes exceeding 0.001 frequency were also found in blood.

Amplification of the TCR beta CDR3 regions used RNA transcripts (as template). The library came from an HTBI-primed first-round RT-PCR and a second-round multiplex PCR. MiXCR, run by TCRdb on the multiplex PCR reads, gives a single entry per CDR3 protein. The sample includes 220,000 or so distinct CDR3 sequences, roughly 21% of them seen just once. A duration under 3 months, NOSPECS ≥4, CAS ≥3 and moderate-to-severe activity characterized the donors with ophthalmopathy. Other autoimmune disease, uncontrolled infection, pregnancy and lactation led to exclusion. This clonotype showed up many times. Its antigen is undetermined.

The rearrangement joins TRBV24-1 to TRBJ2-2; D uncertain. This sequence originates from a woman between 50 and 59 years old with Graves' ophthalmopathy. The sequenced sample was peripheral blood. CDR3 coding DNA: TGTGCCACCGGCGGATTTCTGAACACCGGGGAGCTGTTTTTT. Translating gives CATGGFLNTGELFF.